These 21 T cell receptor beta chains share one sample of origin, sequenced in a study of T cell responses to AZD1222 COVID-19 vaccine listed by TCRdb under 2021. Receptors were amplified or captured by the immunoSEQ multiplex PCR assay. TCRdb took this table from immuneACCESS and kept in-frame rearrangements with V and J called. Such tables lack part of the clones; where checked against another copy, unresolved V genes explain under half of the gap, and the rest is unexplained. Counted in this sample were more than 100,000 clones; over 85% of them appeared once. Of the sample, around 8.6% falls within the top ten clones. The time point label, read with the paper, signifies: baseline before first vaccination. The starting material was peripheral blood, obtained on day 0 of AZD1222 vaccination. The receptors shown here come from an adult in good health.

The V gene is TRBV19, the J gene TRBJ2-2, with D unresolved. Per the germline V gene, CDR1 is LNHDA and CDR2 is SQIVND (reference sequence). V lost 3 bases and J 6 bases, leaving 14 bases between the germline ends. The CDR3 consists of 15 residues. The CDR3 protein is CASSIWPPYAGELFF. DNA of the CDR3: TGTGCCAGTAGTATTTGGCCCCCTTATGCCGGGGAGCTGTTTTTT.

This rearrangement joins TRBV6-4 to TRBJ2-5, with 7 bases aligning to TRBD2. Germline CDR1 and CDR2: MRHNA and SNTAGT. The length of the CDR3 is 16 residues. The V segment lost 9 bases and the J segment 2 bases; nucleotides outside the gene matches: 15. As DNA, the CDR3 is TGTGCCAGACCTCCTGCAGCGGGGCGGCCACAAGAGACCCAGTACTTC. It codes for CARPPAAGRPQETQYF.

This clone was detected only a few times. The chain joins TRBV7-9 to TRBJ2-4, with 7 bases identical to TRBD2. Germline V gives CDR1 SEHNR, CDR2 FQNEAQ (reference sequence). V shed 1 base and J 8 bases; nucleotides not matched to a gene: 5. This CDR3 contains 14 residues. The CDR3 DNA follows: TGTGCCAGCAGCTTAGGAGGGAGCGGGGACATTCAGTACTTC. This gives the protein CASSLGGSGDIQYF.

The chain is built from TRBV3-1 (or the pseudogene TRBV3-2) and TRBJ2-2, with D perhaps TRBD1 (5 bases). The CDR3 length is 17 residues. Germline CDR1 LGHDT, CDR2 YNNKEL (reference sequence). V lost 0 bases, J lost 1 base, and 12 bases lay in between. CDR3 amino acids: CASSQDRVPLNTGELFF. The CDR3 nucleotides are TGTGCCAGCAGCCAAGACAGGGTCCCGCTGAACACCGGGGAGCTGTTTTTT.

A few counts support this clone. Written as DNA, the CDR3 is TGTGCCAGCAGTGCTGGGACTAGCGGAACCGGCGGATACGAGCAGTACTTC. Protein: CASSAGTSGTGGYEQYF. V is TRBV6-1 and J is TRBJ2-7, with 11 bases aligning to TRBD2. V shed 4 bases and J 4 bases; nucleotides not matched to a gene: 12. This CDR3 region has 17 residues. CDR1 is MNHNS and CDR2 is SASEGT in the germline V gene.

The DNA of the CDR3 is TGTGCTAGTGGTTCGCCGGGGTCGGGCACAGATACGCAGTATTTT. Encoded protein: CASGSPGSGTDTQYF. The chain joins TRBV12-5 to TRBJ2-3, with a weak D call TRBD2 (5 bases). CDR1 is LGHNT and CDR2 is FRNRAP in the germline V gene. There are 15 residues in the CDR3. The V end was cut by 4 bases, the J end by 1 base, with 12 bases between.

This chain joins TRBV7-8 and TRBJ1-6; D gene uncertain. Between the trimmed V and J ends, which lost 3 bases and 9 bases, there was a span of 12 bases. The CDR3 runs to 14 residues. The germline gives CDR1 SGHVS, CDR2 FQNEAQ. CDR3 protein: CASSFRRESSPLHF. CDR3 nucleotide sequence: TGTGCCAGCAGCTTCAGAAGGGAAAGTTCACCCCTCCACTTT.

CDR3 nucleotide sequence: TGTGCCAGCAGCTTAGAATTAGGGGGCATCTACAATGAGCAGTTCTTC. Translation: CASSLELGGIYNEQFF. The chain recombines TRBV7-9 with TRBJ2-1; 7 bases map to TRBD1. This CDR3 comprises 16 residues. J was trimmed by 3 bases and V by 1 base; bases with no gene match: 6. Germline CDR1 reads SEHNR; CDR2 reads FQNEAQ (reference sequence). The variable domain in full, with the rest retrieved from reference TRBV7-9 and TRBJ2-1, is DTGVSQNPRHKITKRGQNVTFRCDPISEHNRLYWYRQTLGQGPEFLTYFQNEAQLEKSRLLSDRFSAERPKGSFSTLEIQRTEQGDSAMYLCASSLELGGIYNEQFFGPGTRLTVL.

V gene TRBV19 combines with J gene TRBJ2-1; D may correspond to TRBD1 or TRBD2 (5 bases each). Trimming stripped 2 bases from V and 15 bases from J, with 20 bases between. In germline, CDR1 is LNHDA, CDR2 SQIVND (reference sequence). This CDR3 is built from 14 residues. In DNA form, the CDR3 reads TGTGCCAGTAGTATACCGGGACGAAAGATAGAAGCGTTCTTC. Its protein is CASSIPGRKIEAFF.

This rearrangement joins TRBV9 to TRBJ1-2; no firm D call. CDR3 length: 13 residues. The germline CDR1 and CDR2 sequences are SGDLS and YYNGEE. Trimming left V 3 bases short and J 3 bases short, with 9 bases between. The CDR3 bases are TGTGCCAGCAGCGGCCCCCGTGACTATGGCTACACCTTC. Translated: CASSGPRDYGYTF.

The gene calls are TRBV9 and TRBJ2-3; D is possibly TRBD2 (6 bases). Germline CDR1 and CDR2: SGDLS and YYNGEE. The CDR3 is 16 residues long. The V gene lost 0 bases and the J gene lost 0 bases, with 11 bases spanning the gap. CDR3 sequence reads: CASSVGSGHSTDTQYF. CDR3 sequence (DNA): TGTGCCAGCAGCGTAGGAAGCGGGCATAGCACAGATACGCAGTATTTT.

The chain employs TRBV28 and TRBJ1-1; the D is unclear. V lost 5 bases and J 1 base, leaving 11 bases between the germline ends. CDR3 length: 14 amino acids. Germline CDR1 MDHEN, CDR2 SYDVKM. The CDR3 spells CASSPPTQNTEAFF. Written as DNA, the CDR3 is TGTGCCAGCAGTCCGCCGACTCAGAACACTGAAGCTTTCTTT.

This chain joins TRBV28 and TRBJ2-7, with 7 bases matching TRBD2. With 6 bases clipped from V and 2 bases from J, the junction kept 10 bases outside the gene matches. The V gene's germline CDR1 is MDHEN and CDR2 SYDVKM. The CDR3 contains 15 residues. For the CDR3, the DNA is TGTGCCAGCAGGCCGACCGGGGCGGGAGCCTACGAGCAGTACTTC. It translates to CASRPTGAGAYEQYF. Complete variable domain (other parts from reference TRBV28 and TRBJ2-7): DVKVTQSSRYLVKRTGEKVFLECVQDMDHENMFWYRQDPGLGLRLIYFSYDVKMKEKGDIPEGYSVSREKKERFSLILESASTNQTSMYLCASRPTGAGAYEQYFGPGTRLTVT.

V and J are TRBV2 and TRBJ1-5; D possibly corresponds to TRBD1 (5 bases). In germline, CDR1 is SNHLY, CDR2 FYNNEI. The CDR3 covers 14 residues. V lost 7 bases and J lost 1, with 11 bases in between. The DNA for the CDR3 is TGTGCCAGCAACCCGACAGCGAGCAATCAGCCCCAGCATTTT. Protein: CASNPTASNQPQHF.

This chain connects TRBV5-1 to TRBJ2-7, with TRBD1 identical over 10 bases. CDR3 length: 14 amino acids. Germline assignment: CDR1 SGHRS and CDR2 YFSETQ. J was trimmed by 6 bases and V by 1 base; bases with no gene match: 4. CDR3 region: CASSLRGQGFEQYF. CDR3 coding DNA: TGCGCCAGCAGCTTGAGGGGACAGGGGTTCGAGCAGTACTTC.

The V and J genes are TRBV4-1 and TRBJ1-1; D is uncertain. This CDR3 contains 15 residues. Germline V lookup: CDR1 MGHRA, CDR2 YSYEKL. Trimming cost V 2 bases and J 0 bases, with 10 bases left between them. This CDR3 is CASSQSPFLNTEAFF. The CDR3, as DNA: TGCGCCAGCAGCCAAAGTCCATTCTTGAACACTGAAGCTTTCTTT.

V usage is TRBV27 and J usage is TRBJ2-1; possibly TRBD1 for D (5 bases). Deletions cut 4 bases from V and 9 bases from J, with 13 bases between. The germline V gene encodes CDR1 MNHEY and CDR2 SMNVEV (reference sequence). The CDR3 consists of 13 residues. DNA of the CDR3: TGTGCCAGCAGTTCCCCCAGGGATCCTGAGCAGTTCTTC. This sequence encodes CASSSPRDPEQFF.

The CDR3 reads CAWSGVNQPQHF. The CDR3 region has the DNA TGTGCCTGGAGTGGGGTCAATCAGCCCCAGCATTTT. The V and J genes are TRBV30 and TRBJ1-5; no clear D gene. V was cut by 1 base and J by 3 bases, with 4 bases left in between. CDR3 size: 12 residues. Looked up from germline, CDR1 is GTSNPN and CDR2 is SVGIG (reference sequence).

The count of this clone is one. The rearrangement links TRBV5-4 to TRBJ2-1; TRBD2 matches at 10 bases. J lost 4 bases, V lost 4 bases, and 8 bases had no gene match. The CDR3 runs to 16 residues. Germline V gene data show CDR1 as SGHNT and CDR2 as YYREEE (reference sequence). CDR3 amino acids: CASSPGAGGVYNEQFF. The CDR3 region has the DNA TGTGCCAGCAGCCCGGGAGCGGGGGGGGTATACAATGAGCAGTTCTTC.

This clone was detected a few times. The rearrangement uses TRBV3-1 (or the pseudogene TRBV3-2) and TRBJ1-5; the D gene is possibly TRBD1 (5 bases). Germline-derived CDR1 and CDR2 are LGHDT and YNNKEL (reference sequence). Trimming took 4 bases from V and 0 from J, leaving 7 bases between them. This CDR3 is 14 amino acids long. CDR3 protein: CASSRDLSNQPQHF. CDR3 DNA sequence: TGTGCCAGCAGCCGGGACCTTAGCAATCAGCCCCAGCATTTT.

In DNA, the CDR3 is TGTGCCAGCACCCCTCGGGGTAATTCACCCCTCCACTTT. Residues: CASTPRGNSPLHF. The chain joins TRBV12-3 or TRBV12-4 to TRBJ1-6; D is unresolved. V dropped 7 bases and J dropped 6 bases, with 10 bases sitting between them. This CDR3 has 13 residues.